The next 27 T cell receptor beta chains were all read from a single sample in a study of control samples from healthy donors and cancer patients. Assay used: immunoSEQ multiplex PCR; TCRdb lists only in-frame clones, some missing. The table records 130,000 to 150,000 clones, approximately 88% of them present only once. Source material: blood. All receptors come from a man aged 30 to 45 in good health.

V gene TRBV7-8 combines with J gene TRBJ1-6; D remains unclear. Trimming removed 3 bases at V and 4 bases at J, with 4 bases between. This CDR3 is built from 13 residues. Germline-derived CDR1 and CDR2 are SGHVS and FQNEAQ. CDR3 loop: CASSLRYNSPLHF. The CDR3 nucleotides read TGTGCCAGCAGCTTGAGGTATAATTCACCCCTCCACTTT.

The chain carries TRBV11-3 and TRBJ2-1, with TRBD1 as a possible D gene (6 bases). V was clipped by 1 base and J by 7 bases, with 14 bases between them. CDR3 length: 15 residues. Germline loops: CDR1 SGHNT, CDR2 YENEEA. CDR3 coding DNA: TGTGCCAGCAGCTTAGGAGTGGGGGCCGCAAATGAGCAGTTCTTC. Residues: CASSLGVGAANEQFF.

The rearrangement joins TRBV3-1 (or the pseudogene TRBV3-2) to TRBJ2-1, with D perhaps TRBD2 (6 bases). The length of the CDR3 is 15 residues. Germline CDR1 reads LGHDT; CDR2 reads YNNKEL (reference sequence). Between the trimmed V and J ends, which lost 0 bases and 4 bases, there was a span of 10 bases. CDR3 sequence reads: CASSQDPGVYNEQFF. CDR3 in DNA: TGTGCCAGCAGCCAAGACCCGGGGGTATACAATGAGCAGTTCTTC.

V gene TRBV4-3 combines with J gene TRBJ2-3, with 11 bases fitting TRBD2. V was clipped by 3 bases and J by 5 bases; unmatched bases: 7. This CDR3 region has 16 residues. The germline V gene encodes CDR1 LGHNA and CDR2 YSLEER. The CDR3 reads CASSQDSGGGQDTQYF. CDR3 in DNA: TGCGCCAGCAGCCAGGATAGCGGGGGGGGACAAGATACGCAGTATTTT.

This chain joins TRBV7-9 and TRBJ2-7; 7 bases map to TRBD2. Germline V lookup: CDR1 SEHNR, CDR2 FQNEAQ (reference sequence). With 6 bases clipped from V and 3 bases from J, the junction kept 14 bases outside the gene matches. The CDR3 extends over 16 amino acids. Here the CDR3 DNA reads TGTGCCAGCAGTCTTTTCACGAGCGGGGATCACTACGAGCAGTACTTC. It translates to CASSLFTSGDHYEQYF.

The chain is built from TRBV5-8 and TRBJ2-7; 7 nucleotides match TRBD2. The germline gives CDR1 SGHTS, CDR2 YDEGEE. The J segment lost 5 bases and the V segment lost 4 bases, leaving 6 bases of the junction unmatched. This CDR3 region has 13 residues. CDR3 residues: CASSAGVSHEQYF. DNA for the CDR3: TGTGCCAGCAGCGCGGGAGTGTCCCACGAGCAGTACTTC.

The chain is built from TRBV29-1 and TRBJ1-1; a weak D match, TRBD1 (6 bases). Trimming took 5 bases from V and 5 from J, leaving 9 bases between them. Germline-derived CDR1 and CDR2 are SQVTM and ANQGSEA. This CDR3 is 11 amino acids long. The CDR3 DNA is TGCAGCGTTCAGGGGTTGACTGAAGCTTTCTTT. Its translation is CSVQGLTEAFF.

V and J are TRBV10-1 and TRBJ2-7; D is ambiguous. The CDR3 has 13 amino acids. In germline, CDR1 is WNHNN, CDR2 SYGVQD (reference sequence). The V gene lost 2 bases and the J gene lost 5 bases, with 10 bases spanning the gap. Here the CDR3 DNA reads TGCGCCAGCAGTGAGCCACCATGGGACGAGCAGTACTTC. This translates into CASSEPPWDEQYF.

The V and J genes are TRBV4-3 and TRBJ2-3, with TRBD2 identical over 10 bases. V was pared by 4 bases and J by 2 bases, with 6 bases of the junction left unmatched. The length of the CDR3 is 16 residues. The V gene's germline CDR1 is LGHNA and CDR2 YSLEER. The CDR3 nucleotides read TGCGCCAGCAGCCTTGGACTAGCGGAAAACACAGATACGCAGTATTTT. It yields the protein CASSLGLAENTDTQYF.

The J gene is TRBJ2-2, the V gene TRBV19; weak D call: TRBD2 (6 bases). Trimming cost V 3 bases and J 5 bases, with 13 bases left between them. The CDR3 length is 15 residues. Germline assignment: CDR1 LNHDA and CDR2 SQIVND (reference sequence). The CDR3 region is CASSIGGAATGELFF. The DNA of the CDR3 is TGTGCCAGTAGTATTGGAGGGGCTGCGACCGGGGAGCTGTTTTTT.

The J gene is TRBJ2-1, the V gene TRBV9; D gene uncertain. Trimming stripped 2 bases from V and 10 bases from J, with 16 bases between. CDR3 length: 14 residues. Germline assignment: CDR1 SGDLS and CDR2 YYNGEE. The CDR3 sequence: CASSVLDEIREQFF. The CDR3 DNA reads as TGTGCCAGCAGCGTCCTTGACGAAATCAGAGAGCAGTTCTTC. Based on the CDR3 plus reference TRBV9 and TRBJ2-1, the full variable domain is DSGVTQTPKHLITATGQRVTLRCSPRSGDLSVYWYQQSLDQGLQFLIQYYNGEERAKGNILERFSAQQFPDLHSELNLSSLELGDSALYFCASSVLDEIREQFFGPGTRLTVL.

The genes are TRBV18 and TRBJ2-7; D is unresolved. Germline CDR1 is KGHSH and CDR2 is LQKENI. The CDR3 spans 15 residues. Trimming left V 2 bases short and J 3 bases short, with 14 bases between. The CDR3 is CASSPGSNRVYEQYF. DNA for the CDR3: TGTGCCAGCTCACCAGGGTCAAATCGGGTCTACGAGCAGTACTTC.

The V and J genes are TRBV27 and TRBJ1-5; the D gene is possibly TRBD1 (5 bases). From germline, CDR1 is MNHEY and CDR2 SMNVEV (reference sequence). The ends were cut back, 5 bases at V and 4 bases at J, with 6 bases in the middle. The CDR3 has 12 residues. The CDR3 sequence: CASSGGNQPQHF. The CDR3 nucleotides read TGTGCCAGCAGTGGGGGGAATCAGCCCCAGCATTTT.

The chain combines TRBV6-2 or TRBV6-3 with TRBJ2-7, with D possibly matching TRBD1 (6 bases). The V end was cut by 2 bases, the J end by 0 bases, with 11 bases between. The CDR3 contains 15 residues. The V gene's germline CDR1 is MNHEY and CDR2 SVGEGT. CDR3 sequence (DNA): TGTGCCAGCAGTTACGGACAGCTGAGCTCCTACGAGCAGTACTTC. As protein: CASSYGQLSSYEQYF.

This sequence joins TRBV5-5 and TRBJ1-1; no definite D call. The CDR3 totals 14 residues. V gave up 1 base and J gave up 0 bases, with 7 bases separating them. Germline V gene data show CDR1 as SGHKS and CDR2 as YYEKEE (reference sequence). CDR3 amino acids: CASSLSQLNTEAFF. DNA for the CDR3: TGTGCCAGCAGCTTGTCACAGTTGAACACTGAAGCTTTCTTT. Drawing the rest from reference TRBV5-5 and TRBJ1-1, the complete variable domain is DAGVTQSPTHLIKTRGQQVTLRCSPISGHKSVSWYQQVLGQGPQFIFQYYEKEERGRGNFPDRFSARQFPNYSSELNVNALLLGDSALYLCASSLSQLNTEAFFGQGTRLTVV.

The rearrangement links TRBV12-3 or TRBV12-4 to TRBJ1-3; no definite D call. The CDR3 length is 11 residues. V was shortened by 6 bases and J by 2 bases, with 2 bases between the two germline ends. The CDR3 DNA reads TGTGCCAGCAGCCCTGGAAACACCATATATTTT. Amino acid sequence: CASSPGNTIYF.

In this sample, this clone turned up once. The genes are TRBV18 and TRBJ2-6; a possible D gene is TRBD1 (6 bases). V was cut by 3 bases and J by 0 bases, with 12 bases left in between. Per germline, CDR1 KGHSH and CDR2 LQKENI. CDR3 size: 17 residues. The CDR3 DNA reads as TGTGCCAGCTCACCGGGACAAATTTCCTCTGGGGCCAACGTCCTGACTTTC. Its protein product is CASSPGQISSGANVLTF.

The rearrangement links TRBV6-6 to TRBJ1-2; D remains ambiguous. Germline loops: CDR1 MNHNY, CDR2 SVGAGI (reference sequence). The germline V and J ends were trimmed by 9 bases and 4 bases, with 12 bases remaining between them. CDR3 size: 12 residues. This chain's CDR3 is CASAQTSYGYTF. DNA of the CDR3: TGTGCCAGTGCACAGACGTCCTATGGCTACACCTTC.

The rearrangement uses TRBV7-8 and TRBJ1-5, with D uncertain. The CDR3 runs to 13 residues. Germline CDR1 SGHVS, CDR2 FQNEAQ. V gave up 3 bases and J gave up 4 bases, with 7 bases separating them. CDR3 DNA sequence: TGTGCCAGCAGCTTGACCCCAAATCAGCCCCAGCATTTT. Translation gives CASSLTPNQPQHF.

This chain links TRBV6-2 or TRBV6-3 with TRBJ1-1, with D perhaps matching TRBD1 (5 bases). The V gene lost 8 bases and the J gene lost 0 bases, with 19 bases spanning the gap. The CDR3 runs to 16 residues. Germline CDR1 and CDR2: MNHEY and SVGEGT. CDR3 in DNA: TGTGCCAGCCGCCGAATGACCGGGGGTATGAACACTGAAGCTTTCTTT. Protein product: CASRRMTGGMNTEAFF.

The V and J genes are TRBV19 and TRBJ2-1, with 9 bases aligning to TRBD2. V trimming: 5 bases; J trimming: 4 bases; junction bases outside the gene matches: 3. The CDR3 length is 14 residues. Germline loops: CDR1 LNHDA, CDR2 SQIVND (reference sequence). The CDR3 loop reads CASSGAGGYNEQFF. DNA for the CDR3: TGTGCCAGTAGTGGCGCGGGGGGGTACAATGAGCAGTTCTTC.

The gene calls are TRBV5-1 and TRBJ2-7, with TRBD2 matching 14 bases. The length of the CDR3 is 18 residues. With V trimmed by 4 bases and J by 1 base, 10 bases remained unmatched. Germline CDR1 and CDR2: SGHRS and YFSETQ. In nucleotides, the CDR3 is TGCGCCAGCAGCGTAACCGGGACTAGCGGGGGTGGATCCTACGAGCAGTACTTC. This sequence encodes CASSVTGTSGGGSYEQYF.

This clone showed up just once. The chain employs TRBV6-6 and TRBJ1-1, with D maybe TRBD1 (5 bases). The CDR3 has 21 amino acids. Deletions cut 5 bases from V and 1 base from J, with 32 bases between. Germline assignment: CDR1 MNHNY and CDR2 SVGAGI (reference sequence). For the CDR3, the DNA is TGTGCCAGCAGTCTCCTAGGATGCCTTCCAAGACAGCCTAAATCGAACACTGAAGCTTTCTTT. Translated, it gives CASSLLGCLPRQPKSNTEAFF.

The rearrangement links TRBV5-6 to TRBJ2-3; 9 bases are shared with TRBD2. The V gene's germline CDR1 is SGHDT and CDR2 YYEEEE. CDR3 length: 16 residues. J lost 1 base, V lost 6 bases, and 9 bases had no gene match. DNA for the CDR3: TGTGCCAGCACCGATGGGAGGACTAGCGGCACAGATACGCAGTATTTT. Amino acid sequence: CASTDGRTSGTDTQYF.

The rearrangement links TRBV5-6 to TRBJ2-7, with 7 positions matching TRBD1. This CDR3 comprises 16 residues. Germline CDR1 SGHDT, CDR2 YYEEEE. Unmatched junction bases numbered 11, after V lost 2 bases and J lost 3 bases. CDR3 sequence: CASSFMAGGSRYEQYF. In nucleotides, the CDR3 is TGTGCCAGCAGCTTCATGGCAGGGGGAAGTCGCTACGAGCAGTACTTC.

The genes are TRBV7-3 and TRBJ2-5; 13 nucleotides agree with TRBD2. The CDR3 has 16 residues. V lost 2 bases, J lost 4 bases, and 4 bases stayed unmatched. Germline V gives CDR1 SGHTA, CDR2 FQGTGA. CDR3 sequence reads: CASSLGTSGEGETQYF. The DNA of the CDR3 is TGTGCCAGCAGCTTAGGGACTAGCGGGGAAGGAGAGACCCAGTACTTC.

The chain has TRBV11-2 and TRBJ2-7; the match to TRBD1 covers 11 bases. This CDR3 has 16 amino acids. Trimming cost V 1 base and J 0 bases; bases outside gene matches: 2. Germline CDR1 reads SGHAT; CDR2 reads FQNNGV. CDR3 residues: CASSLGGTGGSYEQYF. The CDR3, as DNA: TGTGCCAGCAGCTTAGGTGGGACAGGGGGCTCCTACGAGCAGTACTTC.